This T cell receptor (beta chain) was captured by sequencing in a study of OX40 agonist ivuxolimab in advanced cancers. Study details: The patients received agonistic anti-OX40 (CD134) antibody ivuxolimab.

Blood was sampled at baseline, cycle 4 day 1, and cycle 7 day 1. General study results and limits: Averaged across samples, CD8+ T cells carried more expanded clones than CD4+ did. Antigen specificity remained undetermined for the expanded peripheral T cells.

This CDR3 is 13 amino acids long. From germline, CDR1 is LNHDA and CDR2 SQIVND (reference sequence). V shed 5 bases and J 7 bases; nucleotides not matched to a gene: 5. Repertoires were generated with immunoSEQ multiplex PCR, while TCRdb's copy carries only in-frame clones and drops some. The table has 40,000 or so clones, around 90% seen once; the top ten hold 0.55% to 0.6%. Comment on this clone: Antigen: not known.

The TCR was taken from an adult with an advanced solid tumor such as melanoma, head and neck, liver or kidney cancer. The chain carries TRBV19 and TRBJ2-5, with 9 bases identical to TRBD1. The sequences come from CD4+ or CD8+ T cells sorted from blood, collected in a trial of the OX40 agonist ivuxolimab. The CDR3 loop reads CASSGGQGGTQYF. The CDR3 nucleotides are TGTGCCAGTAGTGGGGGACAGGGCGGGACCCAGTACTTC.